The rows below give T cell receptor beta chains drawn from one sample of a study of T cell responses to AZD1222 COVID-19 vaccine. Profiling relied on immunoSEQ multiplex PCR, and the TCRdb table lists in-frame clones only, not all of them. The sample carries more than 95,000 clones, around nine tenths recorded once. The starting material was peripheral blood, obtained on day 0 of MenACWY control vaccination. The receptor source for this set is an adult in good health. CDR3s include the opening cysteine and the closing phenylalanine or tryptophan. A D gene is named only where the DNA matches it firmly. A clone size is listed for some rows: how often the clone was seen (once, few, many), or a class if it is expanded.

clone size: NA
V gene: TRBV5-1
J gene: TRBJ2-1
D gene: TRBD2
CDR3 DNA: TGCGCCAGCAGCCCGCTAGCGGGGAGATACAATGAGCAGTTCTTC
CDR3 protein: CASSPLAGRYNEQFF

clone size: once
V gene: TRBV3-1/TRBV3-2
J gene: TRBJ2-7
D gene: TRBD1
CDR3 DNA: TGTGCCAGCAGTCTGGGACAGGGGAACTACGAGCAGTACTTC
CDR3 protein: CASSLGQGNYEQYF

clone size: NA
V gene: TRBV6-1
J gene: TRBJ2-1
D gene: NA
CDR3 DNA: TGTGCCAGCAGTGAAGTTAACAGATTTGACTCCTACAATGAGCAGTTCTTC
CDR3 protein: CASSEVNRFDSYNEQFF

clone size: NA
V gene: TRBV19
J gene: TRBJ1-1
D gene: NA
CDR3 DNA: TGTGCCAGTAGTCCCTTAGGAGGAGGCACTGAAGCTTTCTTT
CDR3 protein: CASSPLGGGTEAFF

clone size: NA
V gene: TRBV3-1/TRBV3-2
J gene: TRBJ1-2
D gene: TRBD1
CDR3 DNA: TGTGCCAGCAGCCAAGAAGCCAGGGGGCGTCTTCGGGGCTATGGCTACACCTTC
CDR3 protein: CASSQEARGRLRGYGYTF

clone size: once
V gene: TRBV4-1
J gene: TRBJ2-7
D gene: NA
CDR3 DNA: TGCGCCAGCAGCCAAGAAGGGGGAGGGGACTCCTACGAGCAGTACTTC
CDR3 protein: CASSQEGGGDSYEQYF

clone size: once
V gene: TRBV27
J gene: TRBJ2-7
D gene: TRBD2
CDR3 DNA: TGTGCCAGCAGTCCAATCGCGGGGGATCCCTCCTACGAGCAGTACTTC
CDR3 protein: CASSPIAGDPSYEQYF

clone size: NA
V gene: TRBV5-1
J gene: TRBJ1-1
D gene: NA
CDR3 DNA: TGCGCCAGTGACGGCGGGTCTGGGAACACTGAAGCTTTCTTT
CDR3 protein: CASDGGSGNTEAFF

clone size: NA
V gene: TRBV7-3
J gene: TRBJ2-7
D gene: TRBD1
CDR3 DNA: TGTGCCAGCAGCCAGGGACAGGGGGGCCACGAGCAGTACTTC
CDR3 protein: CASSQGQGGHEQYF

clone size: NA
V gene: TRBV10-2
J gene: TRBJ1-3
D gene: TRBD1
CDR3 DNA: TGCGCCAGCAGTGAGTCGGATTGGGACAGGGGGGGAACCTACTCTGGAAACACCATATATTTT
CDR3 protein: CASSESDWDRGGTYSGNTIYF

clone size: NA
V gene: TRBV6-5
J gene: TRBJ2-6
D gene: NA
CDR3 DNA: TGTGCCAGCGGAGTCTGGCTTTCAGGGGCCAACGTCCTGACTTTC
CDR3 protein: CASGVWLSGANVLTF

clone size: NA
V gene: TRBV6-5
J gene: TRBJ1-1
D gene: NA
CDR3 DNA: TGTGCCAGCAGTTTGCAGGACAGCTCAGTGGAGGAAGCTTTCTTT
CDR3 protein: CASSLQDSSVEEAFF

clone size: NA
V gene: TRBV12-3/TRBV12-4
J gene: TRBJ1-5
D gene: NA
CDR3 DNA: TGTGCCAGCAGTGACGACCTGCTGCCCCAGCATTTT
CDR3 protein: CASSDDLLPQHF

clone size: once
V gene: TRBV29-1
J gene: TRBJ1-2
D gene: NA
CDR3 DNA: TGCAGCGTTGATAGTAAGGGCGGGCCTAACTATGGCTACACCTTC
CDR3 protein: CSVDSKGGPNYGYTF

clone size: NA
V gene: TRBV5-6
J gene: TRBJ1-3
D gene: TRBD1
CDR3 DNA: TGTGCCAGCAGCTCTCTTCCGGGACAGGGCCAAAACACCATATATTTT
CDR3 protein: CASSSLPGQGQNTIYF

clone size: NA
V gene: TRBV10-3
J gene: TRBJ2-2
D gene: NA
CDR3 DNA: TGTGCCATCACCGAAGGCCGGATAGAACACCGGGGAGCTGTTTTT
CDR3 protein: CAITEGRIEHRGAVF

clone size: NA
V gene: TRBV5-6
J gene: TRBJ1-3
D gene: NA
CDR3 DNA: TGTGCCAGCAGCTTGGACCCCCACTCTGGAAACACCATATATTTT
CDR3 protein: CASSLDPHSGNTIYF

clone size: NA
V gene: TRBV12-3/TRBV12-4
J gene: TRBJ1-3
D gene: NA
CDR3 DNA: TGTGCCAGCAGTTTACCATCTGGAAACACCATATATTTT
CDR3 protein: CASSLPSGNTIYF

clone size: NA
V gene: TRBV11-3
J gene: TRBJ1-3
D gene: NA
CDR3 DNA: TGTGCCAGCAGCCCCTTCTCCAGGGACTCTGGAAACACCATATATTTT
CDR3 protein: CASSPFSRDSGNTIYF

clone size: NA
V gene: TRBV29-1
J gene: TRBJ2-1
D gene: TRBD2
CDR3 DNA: TGCAGCGTTTCGACTAGCGGGAGTGGCAATGAGCAGTTCTTC
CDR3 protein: CSVSTSGSGNEQFF

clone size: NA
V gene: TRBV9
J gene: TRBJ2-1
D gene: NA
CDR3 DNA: TGTGCCAGCAGCACTTCTCAGGTCAGGGAGCAGTTCTTC
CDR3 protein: CASSTSQVREQFF

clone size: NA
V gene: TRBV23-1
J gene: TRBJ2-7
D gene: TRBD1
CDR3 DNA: TGCGCCAGCAGACCCCGGGACAGGGGGCGGACTAGCGCCTACGAGCAGTACTTC
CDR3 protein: CASRPRDRGRTSAYEQYF

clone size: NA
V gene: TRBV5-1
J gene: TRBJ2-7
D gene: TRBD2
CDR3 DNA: TGCGCCAGCAGCTCGCGGGAGAACTCGTACGAGCAGTACTTC
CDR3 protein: CASSSRENSYEQYF

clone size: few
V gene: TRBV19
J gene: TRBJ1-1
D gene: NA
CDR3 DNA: TGTGCCAGCCAGGGTTATACTGAAGCTTTCTTT
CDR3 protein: CASQGYTEAFF

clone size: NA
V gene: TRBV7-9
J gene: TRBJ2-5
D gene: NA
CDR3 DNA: TGTGCCAGCAGCGCCCAGTCCAGGGATGAGACCCAGTACTTC
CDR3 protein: CASSAQSRDETQYF

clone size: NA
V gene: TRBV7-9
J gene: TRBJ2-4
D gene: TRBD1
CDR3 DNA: TGTGCCAGCAGCCCGGGGACAGGCGTAAACATTCAGTACTTC
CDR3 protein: CASSPGTGVNIQYF

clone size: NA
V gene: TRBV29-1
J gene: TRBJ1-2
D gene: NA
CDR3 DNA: TGCAGCGTTGATCCGGTCAGTAACTATGGCTACACCTTC
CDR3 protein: CSVDPVSNYGYTF

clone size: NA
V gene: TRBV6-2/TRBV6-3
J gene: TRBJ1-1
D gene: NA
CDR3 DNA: TGTGCCAGCAGTTACAAATTGGTCACTGAAGCTTTCTTT
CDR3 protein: CASSYKLVTEAFF

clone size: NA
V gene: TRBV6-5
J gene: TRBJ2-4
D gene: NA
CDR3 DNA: TGTGCCAGCAGAACCGGGATCGGCCAAGACATTCAGTACTTC
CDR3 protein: CASRTGIGQDIQYF

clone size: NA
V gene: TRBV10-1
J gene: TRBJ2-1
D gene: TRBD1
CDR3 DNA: TGCGCCAGCAGTGAGTTAGCTGGACAGGGGCGTGATGAGCAGTTCTTC
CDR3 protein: CASSELAGQGRDEQFF

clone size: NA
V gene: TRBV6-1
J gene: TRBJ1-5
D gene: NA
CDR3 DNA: TGTGCCAGCAGTGCCTTAACAGGGACTAGCAATCAGCCCCAGCATTTT
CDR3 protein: CASSALTGTSNQPQHF

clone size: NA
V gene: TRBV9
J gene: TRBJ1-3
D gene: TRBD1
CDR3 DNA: TGTGCCAGCAGCGCCGGACAGGGGACGGTTGGAAACACCATATATTTT
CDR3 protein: CASSAGQGTVGNTIYF

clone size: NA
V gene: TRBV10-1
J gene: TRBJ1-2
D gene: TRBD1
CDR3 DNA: TGCGCCAGCAGTGAAGACAGGGCCTATGGCTACACCTTC
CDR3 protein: CASSEDRAYGYTF

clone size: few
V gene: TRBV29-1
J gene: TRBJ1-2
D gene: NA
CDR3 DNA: TGCAGCGCCTGGGGGGGAGCATATGGCTACACCTTC
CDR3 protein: CSAWGGAYGYTF

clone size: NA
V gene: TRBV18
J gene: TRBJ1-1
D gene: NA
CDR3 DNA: TGTGCCAGCTCACATACGACCCCGGCACAGGACACTGAAGCTTTCTTT
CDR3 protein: CASSHTTPAQDTEAFF

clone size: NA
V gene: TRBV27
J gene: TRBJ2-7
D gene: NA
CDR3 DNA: TGTGCCAGCAGAAAGGTCGGATACGAGCAGTACTTC
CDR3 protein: CASRKVGYEQYF

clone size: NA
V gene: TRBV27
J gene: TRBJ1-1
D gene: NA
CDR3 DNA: TGTGCCAGCGGTCCCGACAGCATGAACACTGAAGCTTTCTTT
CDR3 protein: CASGPDSMNTEAFF

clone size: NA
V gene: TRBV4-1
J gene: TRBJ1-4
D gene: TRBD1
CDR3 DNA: TGCGCCAGCAGCCAAGATGGGACAGCTAATGAAAAACTGTTTTTT
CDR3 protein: CASSQDGTANEKLFF

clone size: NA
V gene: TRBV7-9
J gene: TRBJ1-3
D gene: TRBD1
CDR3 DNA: TGTGCCAGCAGTTCACAGGGGGCTGGAAACACCATATATTTT
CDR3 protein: CASSSQGAGNTIYF

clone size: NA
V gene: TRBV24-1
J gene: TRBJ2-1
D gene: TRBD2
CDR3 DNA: TGTGCCACCAGTGCGGGGGGCTACAATGAGCAGTTCTTC
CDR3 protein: CATSAGGYNEQFF